Listed below are T cell receptor beta chains from one sample, sequenced in a study of vaccination and CD4 T cells after COVID-19. For these TCRs, the target antigens are not known. Using its own MiXCR run on the PCR reads, TCRdb lists one record per CDR3 protein. Of some 10,000 distinct CDR3 sequences listed, roughly 60% were seen once; the top ten hold 30% to 40%. Sequences were obtained from CD4+ T cells from blood, cultured in vitro. The receptors stem from a human donor who had recovered from COVID-19. Both conserved end residues are part of each CDR3. The D gene is left open where the match is weak. Clone size is given for some rows only: seen once, a few or many times, or a class if the clone is expanded.

TGTGCCAGCAGTTACCGTCCCCAGCGGGGGACCTACAATGAGCAGTTCTTC	CASSYRPQRGTYNEQFF	TRBJ2-1	TRBD2	-	TRBV6-2/TRBV6-3
TGCAGCGTTCCCCAGGGTCAAGAGACCCAGTACTTC	CSVPQGQETQYF	TRBJ2-5	-	-	TRBV29-1
TGTGCCAGCAGCTTAGATGGACAGGAAAATCAGCCCCAGCATTTT	CASSLDGQENQPQHF	TRBJ1-5	TRBD1	few	TRBV7-2
TGCAGTGCTAGAGAGGGGACTAGCGGAGCCTCAGATACGCAGTATTTT	CSAREGTSGASDTQYF	TRBJ2-3	TRBD2	few	TRBV20-1
TGTGCCAGTAGTAGACTTCCCTCCTACGAGCAGTACTTC	CASSRLPSYEQYF	TRBJ2-7	-	-	TRBV19
TGTGCCAGCAGTTACGGTGGACAAATTAGTAGGACGCAGTATTTT	CASSYGGQISRTQYF	TRBJ2-3	-	-	TRBV6-5
TGTGCCAGCAGTTTGGCCGGCCAAGGCTACACCTTC	CASSLAGQGYTF	TRBJ1-2	-	-	TRBV27
TGTGCCAGCAGGGGGACAGACGGGTCCCTCCACTTT	CASRGTDGSLHF	TRBJ1-6	TRBD1	once	TRBV6-1
TGTGCCAGCAGCGAGAACAGGGAGACCCAGTACTTC	CASSENRETQYF	TRBJ2-5	-	-	TRBV7-9
TGCAGTGCTAGAGACAGACAGAACACCGGGGAGCTGTTTTTT	CSARDRQNTGELFF	TRBJ2-2	-	-	TRBV20-1
TGTGCCAGCAGCTCACAGGGGTTTTATGGCACAGATACGCAGTATTTT	CASSSQGFYGTDTQYF	TRBJ2-3	TRBD1	-	TRBV11-3
TGTGCCAGCGGGCTAGCCAGGTACGAGCAGTACTTC	CASGLARYEQYF	TRBJ2-7	-	-	TRBV21-1
TGCAGTGCTAGAGGCTGGGGACTAGCGGGAGGGCCCTACGAGCAGTACTTC	CSARGWGLAGGPYEQYF	TRBJ2-7	TRBD2	-	TRBV20-1
TGTGCCAGCAGAGGACATTTGAACACTGAAGCTTTCTTT	CASRGHLNTEAFF	TRBJ1-1	-	few	TRBV7-9
TGTGCCAGCAGCCACCGACTAGCGGGGACCACAGATACGCAGTATTTT	CASSHRLAGTTDTQYF	TRBJ2-3	TRBD2	-	TRBV11-3
TGTGCCAGCAGCTGGACAGGGAATCAGCCCCAGCATTTT	CASSWTGNQPQHF	TRBJ1-5	TRBD1	-	TRBV25-1
TGTGCCAGCAGCCCTATGGTATCCAGGCCGAACACTGAAGCTTTCTTT	CASSPMVSRPNTEAFF	TRBJ1-1	-	once	TRBV7-9
TGCGCCAGCAGTCGACAGGACGAATTGAACACTGAAGCTTTCTTT	CASSRQDELNTEAFF	TRBJ1-1	-	few	TRBV23-1
TGTGCCAGTAGCCGCCCGGGACAGGGTGAAAAGTACGAGCAGTACTTC	CASSRPGQGEKYEQYF	TRBJ2-7	TRBD1	-	TRBV19
TGTGCCAGCAGTAACCGACAAATCCAAGAGACCCAGTACTTC	CASSNRQIQETQYF	TRBJ2-5	-	few	TRBV6-1
TGTGCCAGCAGCCCTGGGGGATCCACAGATACGCAGTATTTT	CASSPGGSTDTQYF	TRBJ2-3	-	-	TRBV6-1
TGTGCCAGCAGCTTAAGGGCAGGGGCGAACACTGAAGCTTTCTTT	CASSLRAGANTEAFF	TRBJ1-1	-	few	TRBV7-9
TGTGCCAGCAGTTTAGGAGGGGGAGCTTTCTTT	CASSLGGGAFF	TRBJ1-1	-	few	TRBV12-3/TRBV12-4